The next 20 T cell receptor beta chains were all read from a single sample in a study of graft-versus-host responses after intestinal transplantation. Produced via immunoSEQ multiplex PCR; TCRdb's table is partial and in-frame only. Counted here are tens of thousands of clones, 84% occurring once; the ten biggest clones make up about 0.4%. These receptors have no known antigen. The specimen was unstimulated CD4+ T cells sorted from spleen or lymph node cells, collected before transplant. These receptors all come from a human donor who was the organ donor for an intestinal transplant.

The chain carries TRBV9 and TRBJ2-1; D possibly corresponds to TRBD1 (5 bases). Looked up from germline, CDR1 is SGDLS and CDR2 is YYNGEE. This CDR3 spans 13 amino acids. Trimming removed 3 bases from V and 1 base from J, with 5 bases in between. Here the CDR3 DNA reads TGTGCCAGCAGCGGACAGTCCTACAATGAGCAGTTCTTC. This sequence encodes CASSGQSYNEQFF.

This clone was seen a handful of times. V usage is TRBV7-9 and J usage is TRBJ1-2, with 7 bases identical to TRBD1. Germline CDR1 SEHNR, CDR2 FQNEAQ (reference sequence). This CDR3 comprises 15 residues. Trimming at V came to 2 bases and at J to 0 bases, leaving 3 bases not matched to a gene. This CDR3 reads CASSLPGQTNYGYTF. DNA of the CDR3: TGTGCCAGCAGCTTACCGGGACAGACTAACTATGGCTACACCTTC.

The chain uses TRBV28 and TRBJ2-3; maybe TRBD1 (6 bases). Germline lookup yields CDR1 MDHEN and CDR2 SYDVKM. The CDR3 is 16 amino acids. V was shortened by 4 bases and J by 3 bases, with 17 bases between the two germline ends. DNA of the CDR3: TGTGCCAGCAGTTCCCCCTCAATACAGGGAACAGATACGCAGTATTTT. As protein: CASSSPSIQGTDTQYF. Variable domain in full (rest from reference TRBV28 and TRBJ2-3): DVKVTQSSRYLVKRTGEKVFLECVQDMDHENMFWYRQDPGLGLRLIYFSYDVKMKEKGDIPEGYSVSREKKERFSLILESASTNQTSMYLCASSSPSIQGTDTQYFGPGTRLTVL.

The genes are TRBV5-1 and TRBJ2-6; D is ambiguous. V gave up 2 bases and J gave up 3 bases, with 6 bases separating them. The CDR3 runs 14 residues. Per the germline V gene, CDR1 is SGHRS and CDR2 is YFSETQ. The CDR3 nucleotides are TGCGCCAGCAGCTTCTCAGGTGGGGCCAACGTCCTGACTTTC. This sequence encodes CASSFSGGANVLTF.

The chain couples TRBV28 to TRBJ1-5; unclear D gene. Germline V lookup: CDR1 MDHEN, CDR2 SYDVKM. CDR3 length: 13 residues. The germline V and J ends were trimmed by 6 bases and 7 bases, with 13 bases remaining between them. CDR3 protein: CASRQGREQPQHF. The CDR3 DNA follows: TGTGCCAGCAGACAAGGCCGGGAGCAGCCCCAGCATTTT.

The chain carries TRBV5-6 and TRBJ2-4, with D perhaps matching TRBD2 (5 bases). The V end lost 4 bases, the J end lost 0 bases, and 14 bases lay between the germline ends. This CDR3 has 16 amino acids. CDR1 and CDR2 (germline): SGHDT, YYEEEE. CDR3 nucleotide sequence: TGTGCCAGCAGCAGACTGCAAGGACTAGCCAAAAACATTCAGTACTTC. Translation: CASSRLQGLAKNIQYF.

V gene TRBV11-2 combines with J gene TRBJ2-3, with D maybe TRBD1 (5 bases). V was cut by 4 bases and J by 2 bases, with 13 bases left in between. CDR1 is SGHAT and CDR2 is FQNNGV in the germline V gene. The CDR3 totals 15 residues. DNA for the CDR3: TGTGCCAGCAGCTACGACAGTCGATACACAGATACGCAGTATTTT. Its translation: CASSYDSRYTDTQYF.

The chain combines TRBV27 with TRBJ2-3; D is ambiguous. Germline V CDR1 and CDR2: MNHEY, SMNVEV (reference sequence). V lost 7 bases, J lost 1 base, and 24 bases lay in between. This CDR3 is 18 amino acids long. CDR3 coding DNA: TGTGCCAGCACCTCCAAAGATAGGTGGGCAGCCCGCACAGATACGCAGTATTTT. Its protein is CASTSKDRWAARTDTQYF.

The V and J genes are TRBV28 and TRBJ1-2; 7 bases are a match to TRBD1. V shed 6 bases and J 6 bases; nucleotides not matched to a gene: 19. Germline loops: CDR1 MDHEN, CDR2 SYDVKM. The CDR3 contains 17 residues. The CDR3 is CASSRRNPNPGGNGYTF. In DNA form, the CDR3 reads TGTGCCAGCAGCCGACGAAACCCTAACCCAGGGGGGAATGGCTACACCTTC.

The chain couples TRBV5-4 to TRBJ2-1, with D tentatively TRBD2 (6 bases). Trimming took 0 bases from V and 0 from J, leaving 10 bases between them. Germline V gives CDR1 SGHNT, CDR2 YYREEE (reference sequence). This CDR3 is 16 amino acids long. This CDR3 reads CASSLGTGGSYNEQFF. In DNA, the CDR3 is TGTGCCAGCAGCTTGGGTACCGGGGGCTCCTACAATGAGCAGTTCTTC.

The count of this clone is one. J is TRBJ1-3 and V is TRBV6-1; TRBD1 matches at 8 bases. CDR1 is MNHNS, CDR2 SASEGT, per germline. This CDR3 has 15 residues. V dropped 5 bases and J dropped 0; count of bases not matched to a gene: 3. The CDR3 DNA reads TGTGCCAGCAGTAGAGACAGGGGCTCTGGAAACACCATATATTTT. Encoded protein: CASSRDRGSGNTIYF.

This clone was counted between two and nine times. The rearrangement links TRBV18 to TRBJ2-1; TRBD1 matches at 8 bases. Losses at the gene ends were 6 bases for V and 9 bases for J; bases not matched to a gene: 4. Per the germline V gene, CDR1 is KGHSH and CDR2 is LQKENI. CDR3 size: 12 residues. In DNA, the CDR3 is TGTGCCAGCTCCCCCGACAGGGGTGAGCAGTTCTTC. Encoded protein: CASSPDRGEQFF.

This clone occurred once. CDR3 nucleotide sequence: TGTGCCAGCAGCCAAGAGAGGGCATATGGCTACACCTTC. Encoded protein: CASSQERAYGYTF. The V and J genes are TRBV14 and TRBJ1-2; D is ambiguous. The V end lost 0 bases, the J end lost 5 bases, and 7 bases lay between the germline ends. Per germline, CDR1 SGHDN and CDR2 FVKESK. This CDR3 spans 13 amino acids.

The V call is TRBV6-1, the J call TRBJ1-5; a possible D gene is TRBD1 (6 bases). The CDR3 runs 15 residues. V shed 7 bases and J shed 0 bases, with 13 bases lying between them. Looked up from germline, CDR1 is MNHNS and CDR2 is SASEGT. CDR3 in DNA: TGTGCCAGCAACCAGAGGACAGCTAGCAATCAGCCCCAGCATTTT. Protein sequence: CASNQRTASNQPQHF.

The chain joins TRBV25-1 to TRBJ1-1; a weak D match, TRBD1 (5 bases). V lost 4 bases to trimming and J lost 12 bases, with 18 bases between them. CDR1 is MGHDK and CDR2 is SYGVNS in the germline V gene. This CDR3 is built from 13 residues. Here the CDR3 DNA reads TGTGCCAGCAGTGGGGGTCGGGGGAAGTGGCCTTTCTTT. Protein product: CASSGGRGKWPFF.

The CDR3 sequence: CASSRSGGTEAFF. The CDR3 nucleotides are TGTGCCAGTAGTAGGTCAGGGGGCACTGAAGCTTTCTTT. This sequence joins TRBV19 and TRBJ1-1, with 7 bases identical to TRBD1. CDR1 LNHDA and CDR2 SQIVND come from the germline V gene (reference sequence). The CDR3 totals 13 residues. V gave up 4 bases and J gave up 4 bases; unmatched junction bases: 3. The whole variable domain, filled in from reference TRBV19 and TRBJ1-1, reads DGGITQSPKYLFRKEGQNVTLSCEQNLNHDAMYWYRQDPGQGLRLIYYSQIVNDFQKGDIAEGYSVSREKKESFPLTVTSAQKNPTAFYLCASSRSGGTEAFFGQGTRLTVV.

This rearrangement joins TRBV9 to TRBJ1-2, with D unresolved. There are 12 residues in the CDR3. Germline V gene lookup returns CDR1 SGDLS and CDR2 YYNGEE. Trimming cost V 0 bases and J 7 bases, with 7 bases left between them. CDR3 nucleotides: TGTGCCAGCAGCGTAGCTACAGTTGGCTACACCTTC. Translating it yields CASSVATVGYTF.

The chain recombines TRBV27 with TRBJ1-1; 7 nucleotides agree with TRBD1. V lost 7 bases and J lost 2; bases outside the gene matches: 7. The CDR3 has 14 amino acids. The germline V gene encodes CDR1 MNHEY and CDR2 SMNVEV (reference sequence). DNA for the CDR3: TGTGCCAGCACCACGGGACAGTACAACACTGAAGCTTTCTTT. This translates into CASTTGQYNTEAFF.

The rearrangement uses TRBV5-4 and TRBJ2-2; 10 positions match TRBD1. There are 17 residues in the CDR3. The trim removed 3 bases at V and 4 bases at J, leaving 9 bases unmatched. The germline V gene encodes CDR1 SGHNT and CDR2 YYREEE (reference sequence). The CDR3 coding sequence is TGTGCCAGCAGCTCAGAGCCGGGACAGGGGCGCACCGGGGAGCTGTTTTTT. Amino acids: CASSSEPGQGRTGELFF.

The CDR3 nucleotides are TGTGCCAGCAGCTTATATGAAACTTTGAACACTGAAGCTTTCTTT. The encoded protein is CASSLYETLNTEAFF. The chain uses TRBV7-9 and TRBJ1-1; no clear D gene. CDR1 is SEHNR, CDR2 FQNEAQ, per germline (reference sequence). Trimming cost V 2 bases and J 0 bases, with 10 bases left between them. The CDR3 totals 15 residues.